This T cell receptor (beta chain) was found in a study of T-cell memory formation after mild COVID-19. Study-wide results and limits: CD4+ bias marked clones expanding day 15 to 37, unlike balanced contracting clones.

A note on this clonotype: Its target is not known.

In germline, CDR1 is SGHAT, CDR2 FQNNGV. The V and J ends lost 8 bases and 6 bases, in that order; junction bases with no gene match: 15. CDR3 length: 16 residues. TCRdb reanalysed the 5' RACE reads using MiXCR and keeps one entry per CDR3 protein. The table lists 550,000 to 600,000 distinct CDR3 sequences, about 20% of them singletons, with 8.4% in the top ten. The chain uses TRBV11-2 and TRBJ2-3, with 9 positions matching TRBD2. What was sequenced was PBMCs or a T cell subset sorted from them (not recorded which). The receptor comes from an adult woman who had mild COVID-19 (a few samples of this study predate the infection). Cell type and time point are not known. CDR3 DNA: TGTGCCAGCCCTCCGGGGCTAGCGGGGCCTCGGGATACGCAGTATTTT. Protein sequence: CASPPGLAGPRDTQYF.